The 26 T cell receptor beta chains reported below all come from one sample, sequenced in a study of blood T cell repertoires in COVID-19. This table comes from immunoSEQ multiplex PCR, and its TCRdb copy is limited to in-frame clones, with some not included. This sample yields tens of thousands of clones, of which about 92% are seen a single time; roughly 2% belongs to the top ten. The sequenced material came from peripheral blood. The receptors here all came from a man aged 50 to 59 with acute or convalescent COVID-19.

This clone was detected a few times. This CDR3 reads CASSLTGFNYGYTF. In DNA, the CDR3 is TGTGCCAGCAGTCTAACTGGTTTCAACTATGGCTACACCTTC. V is TRBV2 and J is TRBJ1-2; D gene ambiguous. Germline V gene sequence: CDR1 SNHLY, CDR2 FYNNEI. The V end lost 5 bases, the J end lost 2 bases, and 12 bases lay between the germline ends. The CDR3 consists of 14 residues. The complete variable domain, with remaining parts taken from reference TRBV2 and TRBJ1-2, reads EPEVTQTPSHQVTQMGQEVILRCVPISNHLYFYWYRQILGQKVEFLVSFYNNEISEKSEIFDDQFSVERPDGSNFTLKIRSTKLEDSAMYFCASSLTGFNYGYTFGSGTRLTVV.

V is TRBV6-1 and J is TRBJ2-7; 7 nucleotides match TRBD2. There are 14 residues in the CDR3. V trimming: 3 bases; J trimming: 6 bases; junction bases outside the gene matches: 8. Germline V CDR1 and CDR2: MNHNS, SASEGT. In DNA, the CDR3 is TGTGCCAGCAGTGATCCGGGGGGAGGACGCGAGCAGTACGTC. This translates into CASSDPGGGREQYV.

This CDR3 reads CASSEYRGEETQYF. CDR3 DNA sequence: TGTGCCAGCAGTGAATATCGCGGGGAGGAGACCCAGTACTTC. The genes are TRBV25-1 and TRBJ2-5; maybe TRBD2 (6 bases). This CDR3 region has 14 residues. Trimming stripped 0 bases from V and 5 bases from J, with 10 bases between. Germline CDR1 MGHDK, CDR2 SYGVNS.

This clone appeared a few times. V gene TRBV27 combines with J gene TRBJ1-4, with D perhaps TRBD1 (5 bases). This CDR3 contains 17 residues. V lost 6 bases and J 0 bases, leaving 17 bases between the germline ends. Germline lookup yields CDR1 MNHEY and CDR2 SMNVEV (reference sequence). This CDR3 reads CASRSTGATTTNEKLFF. The CDR3 DNA reads as TGTGCCAGCAGGTCTACAGGAGCGACGACAACTAATGAAAAACTGTTTTTT.

V and J are TRBV6-5 and TRBJ2-7; 8 bases line up with TRBD2. The ends lost 0 bases at V and 6 bases at J; junction bases unmatched: 4. The CDR3 is 14 amino acids. Germline CDR1 reads MNHEY; CDR2 reads SVGAGI. CDR3 DNA: TGTGCCAGCAGTTACTCGATCGGGGGGGGCGAGCAGTACTTC. This translates into CASSYSIGGGEQYF.

This clone was seen a handful of times. One end of the junction does not line up with germline, which may come from a read error. The chain uses TRBV9 and TRBJ1-2; 9 bases agree with TRBD1. CDR1 and CDR2 from the germline V gene are SGDLS and YYNGEE. CDR3 length: 11 amino acids. The CDR3, as DNA: TGTGCCAGCAGCGGAACAGGGGGCTACTTCTTC. Translating gives CASSGTGGYFF.

The sample holds a few counts of this clone. The chain joins TRBV2 to TRBJ1-2, with unresolved D. The germline gives CDR1 SNHLY, CDR2 FYNNEI. The CDR3 spans 14 residues. Deletions cut 2 bases from V and 8 bases from J, with 15 bases between. The CDR3 bases are TGTGCCAGCAGTGAAATGCAGGAGGTGGAGGGCTACACCTTC. This gives the protein CASSEMQEVEGYTF. Looking up the rest from reference TRBV2 and TRBJ1-2 gives the full variable domain: EPEVTQTPSHQVTQMGQEVILRCVPISNHLYFYWYRQILGQKVEFLVSFYNNEISEKSEIFDDQFSVERPDGSNFTLKIRSTKLEDSAMYFCASSEMQEVEGYTFGSGTRLTVV.

The genes are TRBV7-9 and TRBJ1-5, with D uncertain. CDR1 and CDR2 (germline): SEHNR, FQNEAQ (reference sequence). CDR3 length equals 14 residues. V gave up 1 base and J gave up 4 bases, with 8 bases separating them. CDR3 sequence reads: CASSLGQVNQPQHF. CDR3 coding DNA: TGTGCCAGCAGCTTAGGACAAGTTAATCAGCCCCAGCATTTT.

This clone has only one observation. V is TRBV7-8 and J is TRBJ2-7, with a tentative D call TRBD2 (6 bases). The CDR3 length is 15 residues. V lost 4 bases, J lost 5 bases, and 18 bases lay in between. Germline V gene lookup returns CDR1 SGHVS and CDR2 FQNEAQ. The CDR3 loop reads CASSSMGLSGDEQYV. The CDR3 DNA is TGTGCCAGCAGCTCTATGGGTCTTTCGGGAGACGAGCAGTACGTC.

The chain employs TRBV15 and TRBJ2-3; D ambiguous. Germline loops: CDR1 LNHNV, CDR2 YYDKDF (reference sequence). V was trimmed by 1 base and J by 4 bases, leaving 9 bases between them. The CDR3 is made up of 14 amino acids. The CDR3 loop is CATSRASTADTQYF. CDR3 sequence (DNA): TGTGCCACCAGCAGAGCTAGTACGGCAGATACGCAGTATTTT. Complete variable domain (other parts from reference TRBV15 and TRBJ2-3): DAMVIQNPRYQVTQFGKPVTLSCSQTLNHNVMYWYQQKSSQAPKLLFHYYDKDFNNEADTPDNFQSRRPNTSFCFLDIRSPGLGDTAMYLCATSRASTADTQYFGPGTRLTVL.

This clone was seen just once. Here the CDR3 reads CASSQATGPRTGELFF. CDR3 sequence (DNA): TGCGCCAGCAGCCAGGCGACGGGTCCTCGCACCGGGGAGCTGTTTTTT. The chain employs TRBV4-3 and TRBJ2-2; D unclear. From germline, CDR1 is LGHNA and CDR2 YSLEER. CDR3 length: 16 amino acids. The V gene lost 3 bases and the J gene lost 4 bases, with 15 bases spanning the gap.

V and J are TRBV28 and TRBJ1-2; D gene uncertain. The germline V gene has CDR1 MDHEN and CDR2 SYDVKM. V lost 1 base, J lost 1 base, and 10 bases lay in between. The CDR3 is made up of 15 amino acids. The CDR3 DNA is TGTGCCAGCAGTTTATCTGGCATATTTAACTATGGCTACACCTTC. Translation: CASSLSGIFNYGYTF.

The chain employs TRBV18 and TRBJ1-4; tentative D call: TRBD1 (5 bases). This CDR3 spans 15 amino acids. CDR1 KGHSH and CDR2 LQKENI come from the germline V gene. V shed 3 bases and J shed 8 bases, with 16 bases lying between them. Here the CDR3 DNA reads TGTGCCAGCTCACCGACGAGGCAGGGAAGGGAAAAACTGTTTTTT. Amino acids: CASSPTRQGREKLFF.

The chain joins TRBV28 to TRBJ2-2, with a tentative D call TRBD1 (5 bases). CDR3 length equals 14 residues. Germline-derived CDR1 and CDR2 are MDHEN and SYDVKM. V dropped 6 bases and J dropped 2 bases, with 10 bases sitting between them. CDR3: CASRTDTNTGELFF. CDR3 nucleotides: TGTGCCAGCAGGACGGACACAAACACCGGGGAGCTGTTTTTT.

This chain links TRBV12-3 or TRBV12-4 with TRBJ1-2; no clear D. The CDR3 is made up of 13 amino acids. V was pared by 3 bases and J by 0 bases, with 5 bases between. This CDR3 is CASSLRANYGYTF. The CDR3 nucleotides are TGTGCCAGCAGTTTGCGGGCTAACTATGGCTACACCTTC.

The chain recombines TRBV4-1 with TRBJ2-7, with TRBD2 matching over 9 bases. This CDR3 comprises 17 residues. V dropped 0 bases and J dropped 3; count of bases not matched to a gene: 9. Per germline, CDR1 MGHRA and CDR2 YSYEKL. This CDR3 is CASSQDILAGDFYEQYF. The CDR3 bases are TGCGCCAGCAGCCAAGATATATTAGCGGGAGACTTCTACGAGCAGTACTTC.

This clone was seen once. The chain employs TRBV7-9 and TRBJ1-2, with 7 bases that match TRBD1. The germline gives CDR1 SEHNR, CDR2 FQNEAQ (reference sequence). The CDR3 contains 14 residues. Germline trimming cut 4 bases from V and 3 bases from J; bases unmatched to any gene: 5. CDR3 loop: CASSSNRGDYGYTF. The CDR3 region has the DNA TGTGCCAGCAGCTCTAACAGGGGAGACTATGGCTACACCTTC. The full variable domain, its missing parts supplied by reference TRBV7-9 and TRBJ1-2, is DTGVSQNPRHKITKRGQNVTFRCDPISEHNRLYWYRQTLGQGPEFLTYFQNEAQLEKSRLLSDRFSAERPKGSFSTLEIQRTEQGDSAMYLCASSSNRGDYGYTFGSGTRLTVV.

The chain employs TRBV7-2 and TRBJ1-1; D gene uncertain. The CDR3 covers 12 residues. The germline V and J ends were trimmed by 3 bases and 7 bases, with 9 bases remaining between them. Germline V lookup: CDR1 SGHTA, CDR2 FQGNSA. The CDR3 DNA reads as TGTGCCAGCAGCTTCCCCGAGCGTGAAGCTTTCTTT. Translating gives CASSFPEREAFF.

The rearrangement joins TRBV2 to TRBJ2-1; tentative D call: TRBD2 (5 bases). The CDR3 runs 14 residues. In germline, CDR1 is SNHLY, CDR2 FYNNEI. The V gene lost 7 bases and the J gene lost 2 bases, with 12 bases spanning the gap. The CDR3 region is CASKGAETYNEQFF. The CDR3 DNA sequence: TGTGCCAGCAAAGGAGCGGAGACCTACAATGAGCAGTTCTTC.

The CDR3 is CASSSTGQVYGYTF. The CDR3 nucleotides read TGTGCCAGCAGCTCAACGGGACAGGTCTATGGCTACACCTTC. The J gene is TRBJ1-2, the V gene TRBV7-9; 8 positions agree with TRBD1. This CDR3 is 14 amino acids long. V shed 4 bases and J 4 bases; nucleotides not matched to a gene: 5. The germline gives CDR1 SEHNR, CDR2 FQNEAQ (reference sequence).

The rearrangement links TRBV15 to TRBJ2-7; 7 nucleotides match TRBD1. After removal of 0 bases from V and 4 bases from J, the junction contained 9 bases not matched to a gene. CDR1 LNHNV and CDR2 YYDKDF come from the germline V gene (reference sequence). This CDR3 has 16 residues. The CDR3 coding sequence is TGTGCCACCAGCAGAGATTCCGGGACAGATAAATACGAGCAGTACTTC. This codes for CATSRDSGTDKYEQYF.

The gene calls are TRBV28 and TRBJ2-6; TRBD2 is a possible D gene (5 bases). This CDR3 has 13 amino acids. The ends were cut back, 8 bases at V and 1 base at J, with 6 bases in the middle. The germline CDR1 and CDR2 sequences are MDHEN and SYDVKM. In DNA, the CDR3 is TGTGCCAGCCGGGGATCTGGGGCCAACGTCCTGACTTTC. Translating gives CASRGSGANVLTF. The whole variable domain, remainder taken from reference TRBV28 and TRBJ2-6, is DVKVTQSSRYLVKRTGEKVFLECVQDMDHENMFWYRQDPGLGLRLIYFSYDVKMKEKGDIPEGYSVSREKKERFSLILESASTNQTSMYLCASRGSGANVLTFGAGSRLTVL.

The chain is built from TRBV7-9 and TRBJ2-1; TRBD2 matches at 8 bases. CDR3 length equals 15 residues. The V segment lost 5 bases and the J segment 2 bases; nucleotides outside the gene matches: 5. Looked up from germline, CDR1 is SEHNR and CDR2 is FQNEAQ (reference sequence). The CDR3 coding sequence is TGTGCCAGCAGCCACACTAGCGGTGCCTACAATGAGCAGTTCTTC. This translates into CASSHTSGAYNEQFF. The whole variable domain, remainder taken from reference TRBV7-9 and TRBJ2-1, is DTGVSQNPRHKITKRGQNVTFRCDPISEHNRLYWYRQTLGQGPEFLTYFQNEAQLEKSRLLSDRFSAERPKGSFSTLEIQRTEQGDSAMYLCASSHTSGAYNEQFFGPGTRLTVL.

This chain uses TRBV19 with TRBJ2-5, with unresolved D. With 6 bases removed from V and 5 bases from J, the gap between germline ends came to 13 bases. Germline CDR1 and CDR2: LNHDA and SQIVND (reference sequence). The CDR3 totals 13 residues. The CDR3 here is CASRITTSETQYF. The CDR3 nucleotides are TGTGCCAGTAGAATAACAACCTCCGAGACCCAGTACTTC.

The V call is TRBV24-1, the J call TRBJ2-1, with 8 bases matching TRBD2. This CDR3 comprises 16 residues. Germline-derived CDR1 and CDR2 are KGHDR and SFDVKD. The V gene end was trimmed by 4 bases and the J gene end by 0 bases; junction bases not matched to a gene: 4. The CDR3 bases are TGTGCCACCAGTGAGGCGGGACTAGGCTCCTACAATGAGCAGTTCTTC. Protein sequence: CATSEAGLGSYNEQFF.

The rearrangement joins TRBV7-9 to TRBJ1-5; D not certain. The CDR3 has 12 residues. With 3 bases removed from V and 2 bases from J, the gap between germline ends came to 2 bases. Germline V CDR1 and CDR2: SEHNR, FQNEAQ (reference sequence). Here the CDR3 DNA reads TGTGCCAGCAGCTTCGGCAATCAGCCCCAGCATTTT. Translation: CASSFGNQPQHF.